This T cell receptor (beta chain) originates from a study of T cells in Graves' hyperthyroidism and ophthalmopathy. At the level of the study: Peripheral blood sampling occurred at initial diagnosis, before any treatment. The study, taken as a whole, reports: Most thyroid clonotypes that were expanded above 0.001 also turned up in blood.

As concerns this clonotype: Its antigen is currently unknown.

This CDR3 is built from 16 residues. Germline loops: CDR1 LNHNV, CDR2 YYDKDF (reference sequence). V lost 3 bases, J lost 0 bases, and 15 bases lay in between. It was RNA transcripts that yielded the amplified TCR beta CDR3 regions. The primer set for the first-round RT-PCR of the TCR CDR3 was HTBI. TCRdb reanalysed the multiplex PCR reads using MiXCR and keeps one entry per CDR3 protein. The sample holds about 400,000 distinct CDR3 sequences, more than 15% seen once. Any patient presenting with uncontrolled infection, other autoimmune disease, pregnancy or lactation was left out. The source is a woman aged 18-29 years with Graves' hyperthyroidism. The chain joins TRBV15 to TRBJ2-7; no clear D gene. The source material was blood. This chain's CDR3 is CATSSKHHRSSYEQYF. In DNA form, the CDR3 reads TGTGCCACCAGCAGTAAACATCACCGGAGCTCCTACGAGCAGTACTTC.